This T cell receptor beta chain derives from a study of T cells in Graves' hyperthyroidism and ophthalmopathy. The investigators amplified TCR beta CDR3 regions from RNA transcripts. Researchers ran a first-round RT-PCR on the TCR CDR3 using the HTBI primer set. Using its own MiXCR run on the multiplex PCR reads, TCRdb lists one record per CDR3 protein. The table includes over 400,000 distinct CDR3 sequences, about 20% detected once. Findings and caveats of the study: Also found in blood were most expanded thyroid clonotypes above 0.001. For ophthalmopathy, model prediction preceded onset by a median 6.5 months.

V lost 1 base, J lost 4 bases, and 6 bases lay in between. The CDR3 consists of 13 residues. The germline V gene has CDR1 LGHDT and CDR2 YNNKEL (reference sequence). Exclusion followed for patients with uncontrolled infection, other autoimmune disease, pregnancy or lactation. PBMCs were obtained from 9 to 10 ml fresh peripheral blood. The table lists this clonotype with many counts. Its specificity is not known. This sequence originates from an older woman with Graves' ophthalmopathy. Sample: blood. V and J are TRBV3-1 and TRBJ2-3, with D unclear. The DNA for the CDR3 is TGTGCCAGCAGCCAAGGTCTATCAGATACGCAGTATTTT. Protein: CASSQGLSDTQYF.